This record concerns one T cell receptor beta chain sequence. The data derive from a study of cytomegalovirus exposure and HLA in healthy donors. Produced via immunoSEQ multiplex PCR; TCRdb's table is partial and in-frame only. The table shows about 310,000 clones, with approximately 88% occurring only once. V shed 3 bases and J shed 0 bases, with 3 bases lying between them. The CDR3 has 12 amino acids. Per the germline V gene, CDR1 is SGHAT and CDR2 is FQNNGV. The chain is built from TRBV11-2 and TRBJ2-7, with D unclear. Sequenced input: PBMCs. The clonotype was recovered from a man younger than 45 in good health and CMV-seronegative. This CDR3 is CASSFSSYEQYF. CDR3 in DNA: TGTGCCAGCAGCTTCAGCTCCTACGAGCAGTACTTC.